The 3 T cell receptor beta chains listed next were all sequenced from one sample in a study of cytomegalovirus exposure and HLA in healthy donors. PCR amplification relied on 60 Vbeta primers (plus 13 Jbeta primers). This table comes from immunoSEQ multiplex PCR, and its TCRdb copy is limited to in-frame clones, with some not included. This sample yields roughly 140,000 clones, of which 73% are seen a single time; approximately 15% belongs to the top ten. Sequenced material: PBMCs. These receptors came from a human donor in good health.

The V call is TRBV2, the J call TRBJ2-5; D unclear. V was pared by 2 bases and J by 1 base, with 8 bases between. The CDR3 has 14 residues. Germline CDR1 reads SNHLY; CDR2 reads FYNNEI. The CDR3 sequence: CASSELAVQETQYF. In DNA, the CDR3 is TGTGCCAGCAGTGAACTGGCAGTCCAAGAGACCCAGTACTTC.

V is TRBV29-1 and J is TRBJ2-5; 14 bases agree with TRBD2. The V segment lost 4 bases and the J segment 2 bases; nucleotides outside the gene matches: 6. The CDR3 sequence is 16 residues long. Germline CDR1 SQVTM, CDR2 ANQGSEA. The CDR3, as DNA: TGCAGCGTTGCCGGACTAGCGGGAGGCCCACAAGAGACCCAGTACTTC. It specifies CSVAGLAGGPQETQYF. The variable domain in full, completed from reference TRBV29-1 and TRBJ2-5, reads SAVISQKPSRDICQRGTSLTIQCQVDSQVTMMFWYRQQPGQSLTLIATANQGSEATYESGFVIDKFPISRPNLTFSTLTVSNMSPEDSSIYLCSVAGLAGGPQETQYFGPGTRLLVL.

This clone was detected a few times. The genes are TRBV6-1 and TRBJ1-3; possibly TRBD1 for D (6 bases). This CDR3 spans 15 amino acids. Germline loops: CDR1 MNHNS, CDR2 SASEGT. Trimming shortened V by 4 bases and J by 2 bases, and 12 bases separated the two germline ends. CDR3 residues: CASSALQGTGNTIYF. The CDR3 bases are TGTGCCAGCAGTGCGCTACAGGGTACTGGAAACACCATATATTTT.